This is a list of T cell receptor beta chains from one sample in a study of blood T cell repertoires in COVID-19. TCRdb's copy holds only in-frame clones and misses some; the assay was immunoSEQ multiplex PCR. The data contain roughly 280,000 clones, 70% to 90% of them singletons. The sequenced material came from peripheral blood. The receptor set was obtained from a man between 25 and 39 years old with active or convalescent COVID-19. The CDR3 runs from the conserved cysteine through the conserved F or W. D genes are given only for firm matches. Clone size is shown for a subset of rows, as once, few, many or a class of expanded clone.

CDR3: CASSESPGESNQPQHF
DNA: TGCGCCAGCAGTGAGTCACCCGGGGAAAGCAATCAGCCCCAGCATTTT
V: TRBV10-1
size: -
D: -
length: 16
J: TRBJ1-5

CDR3: CASSPQEISYEQYF
DNA: TGTGCCAGTAGTCCACAGGAGATCTCCTACGAGCAGTACTTC
V: TRBV19
size: -
D: -
length: 14
J: TRBJ2-7

CDR3: CAISESQTAYEQYF
DNA: TGTGCCATCAGTGAGTCGCAGACAGCCTACGAGCAGTACTTC
V: TRBV10-3
size: -
D: -
length: 14
J: TRBJ2-7

CDR3: CASSLSEPGTGFYEQYF
DNA: TGTGCCAGCAGCTTATCGGAACCCGGGACAGGGTTTTACGAGCAGTACTTC
V: TRBV7-8
size: -
D: TRBD1
length: 17
J: TRBJ2-7

CDR3: CASSLGRVNTEAFF
DNA: TGTGCCAGCAGCCTGGGCAGGGTGAACACTGAAGCTTTCTTT
V: TRBV4-2
size: -
D: -
length: 14
J: TRBJ1-1

CDR3: CSAPGQEEAFF
DNA: TGCAGTGCCCCCGGACAGGAGGAAGCTTTCTTT
V: TRBV20-1
size: -
D: TRBD1
length: 11
J: TRBJ1-1

CDR3: CASSEQGGYQPQHF
DNA: TGTGCCAGTAGTGAACAGGGAGGGTATCAGCCCCAGCATTTT
V: TRBV19
size: -
D: -
length: 14
J: TRBJ1-5

CDR3: CASSHLTSGGMDTQYF
DNA: TGTGCCAGCAGCCACCTTACTAGCGGGGGTATGGATACGCAGTATTTT
V: TRBV4-2
size: -
D: TRBD2
length: 16
J: TRBJ2-3

CDR3: CASSLMGQGPPFGYTF
DNA: TGCGCCAGCAGCTTGATGGGACAGGGGCCTCCATTTGGCTACACCTTC
V: TRBV5-1
size: -
D: TRBD1
length: 16
J: TRBJ1-2

CDR3: CASSPGLAGVYNEQFF
DNA: TGTGCCAGCAGCCCAGGACTAGCGGGGGTATACAATGAGCAGTTCTTC
V: TRBV3-1/TRBV3-2
size: -
D: TRBD2
length: 16
J: TRBJ2-1

CDR3: CSGTRDPNTEAFF
DNA: TGCAGCGGAACCCGGGATCCGAACACTGAAGCTTTCTTT
V: TRBV29-1
size: -
D: -
length: 13
J: TRBJ1-1

CDR3: CASSYGQAGGPGTQYF
DNA: TGCGCCAGCAGTTATGGGCAAGCGGGGGGGCCTGGTACGCAGTATTTT
V: TRBV5-1
size: -
D: TRBD2
length: 16
J: TRBJ2-3

CDR3: CASSLSWGHLNTEAFF
DNA: TGTGCCAGCAGTTTATCTTGGGGACATCTGAACACTGAAGCTTTCTTT
V: TRBV27
size: -
D: -
length: 16
J: TRBJ1-1

CDR3: CSVQGDVHEQYF
DNA: TGCAGCGTCCAGGGGGACGTTCACGAGCAGTACTTC
V: TRBV29-1
size: -
D: TRBD1
length: 12
J: TRBJ2-7

CDR3: CAWTGGAGGTEAFF
DNA: TGTGCCTGGACGGGCGGGGCCGGGGGCACTGAAGCTTTCTTT
V: TRBV30
size: -
D: -
length: 14
J: TRBJ1-1

CDR3: CASSADRDRGEKLFF
DNA: TGTGCCAGCAGCGCAGACCGGGACAGGGGGGAAAAACTGTTTTTT
V: TRBV5-4
size: -
D: TRBD1
length: 15
J: TRBJ1-4

CDR3: CASSEDRAYEQYF
DNA: TGTGCCAGCAGCGAGGACAGGGCCTACGAGCAGTACTTC
V: TRBV5-6
size: -
D: TRBD1
length: 13
J: TRBJ2-7

CDR3: CSTTGTGHTGELFF
DNA: TGCAGCACCACCGGGACAGGGCACACCGGGGAGCTGTTTTTT
V: TRBV29-1
size: -
D: TRBD1
length: 14
J: TRBJ2-2

CDR3: CASSPGWGENTEAFF
DNA: TGTGCCAGTAGTCCAGGTTGGGGCGAGAACACTGAAGCTTTCTTT
V: TRBV19
size: -
D: -
length: 15
J: TRBJ1-1

CDR3: CATSDGPGFRQYF
DNA: TGTGCCACCAGTGATGGGCCGGGATTTAGGCAGTATTTT
V: TRBV24-1
size: -
D: -
length: 13
J: TRBJ2-3

CDR3: CASSLGPQVGNEQYF
DNA: TGCGCCAGCAGCTTGGGCCCCCAGGTCGGAAACGAGCAGTACTTC
V: TRBV5-1
size: -
D: -
length: 15
J: TRBJ2-7

CDR3: CASSPRGSSYNEQFF
DNA: TGTGCCAGCAGCCCCCGCGGGAGCTCCTACAATGAGCAGTTCTTC
V: TRBV3-1/TRBV3-2
size: -
D: TRBD2
length: 15
J: TRBJ2-1

CDR3: CASSSQGAITEAFF
DNA: TGTGCCAGCAGCTCACAGGGGGCGATCACTGAAGCTTTCTTT
V: TRBV7-3
size: -
D: TRBD1
length: 14
J: TRBJ1-1

CDR3: CASSLQSAGNTEAFF
DNA: TGTGCCAGCAGCTTACAAAGTGCGGGAAACACTGAAGCTTTCTTT
V: TRBV7-2
size: -
D: -
length: 15
J: TRBJ1-1

CDR3: CASSPRGRIQADTQYF
DNA: TGCGCCAGCAGCCCCAGGGGGCGCATTCAGGCAGATACGCAGTATTTT
V: TRBV5-1
size: -
D: TRBD1
length: 16
J: TRBJ2-3

CDR3: CASSGGASGANVLTF
DNA: TGTGCCAGCAGCGGGGGGGCCTCTGGGGCCAACGTCCTGACTTTC
V: TRBV6-5
size: -
D: TRBD2
length: 15
J: TRBJ2-6

CDR3: CASSQGGLAVTYNEQFF
DNA: TGTGCCAGCAGCCAAGGGGGGCTAGCGGTCACCTACAATGAGCAGTTCTTC
V: TRBV3-1/TRBV3-2
size: -
D: -
length: 17
J: TRBJ2-1

CDR3: CASSVADTEQFF
DNA: TGTGCCAGCAGCGTCGCAGATACTGAGCAGTTCTTC
V: TRBV9
size: -
D: -
length: 12
J: TRBJ2-1

CDR3: CASSYVSWGENTEAFF
DNA: TGTGCCAGCAGTTACGTTTCTTGGGGGGAGAACACTGAAGCTTTCTTT
V: TRBV6-5
size: few
D: -
length: 16
J: TRBJ1-1

CDR3: CASSLIAGESYEQYF
DNA: TGTGCCAGCAGTTTAATCGCAGGGGAGTCCTACGAGCAGTACTTC
V: TRBV27
size: -
D: -
length: 15
J: TRBJ2-7

CDR3: CSGHRGANTEAFF
DNA: TGCAGCGGTCACAGGGGAGCGAACACTGAAGCTTTCTTT
V: TRBV29-1
size: -
D: TRBD1
length: 13
J: TRBJ1-1

CDR3: CASSRTTGTGDEKLFF
DNA: TGCGCCAGCAGCCGCACCACCGGGACAGGGGATGAAAAACTGTTTTTT
V: TRBV4-3
size: -
D: TRBD1
length: 16
J: TRBJ1-4

CDR3: CASSQQQVPNYGYTF
DNA: TGCGCCAGCAGCCAACAGCAGGTCCCTAACTATGGCTACACCTTC
V: TRBV5-1
size: -
D: -
length: 15
J: TRBJ1-2

CDR3: CASSTRMRPYEAFF
DNA: TGTGCCAGCAGCACCCGGATGCGGCCCTATGAAGCTTTCTTT
V: TRBV5-6
size: -
D: -
length: 14
J: TRBJ1-1

CDR3: CASRRTGSSTDTQYF
DNA: TGTGCCAGTAGACGGACAGGATCTAGCACAGATACGCAGTATTTT
V: TRBV19
size: -
D: TRBD1
length: 15
J: TRBJ2-3

CDR3: CASSPGGNSYEQYF
DNA: TGTGCCAGCAGCCCAGGGGGGAACTCCTACGAGCAGTACTTC
V: TRBV9
size: -
D: -
length: 14
J: TRBJ2-7

CDR3: CASRTSGGNTYEQYF
DNA: TGTGCCAGCAGGACGAGCGGGGGGAACACCTACGAGCAGTACTTC
V: TRBV11-1
size: -
D: TRBD2
length: 15
J: TRBJ2-7

CDR3: CASSERPLRESPLHF
DNA: TGTGCCAGCAGCGAAAGACCGCTTAGGGAGTCACCCCTCCACTTT
V: TRBV11-2
size: -
D: -
length: 15
J: TRBJ1-6

CDR3: CASSDRSGANTGELFF
DNA: TGCGCCAGCAGTGATCGGAGCGGGGCGAACACCGGGGAGCTGTTTTTT
V: TRBV10-1
size: -
D: TRBD2
length: 16
J: TRBJ2-2

CDR3: CASSPQVQGVMEAFF
DNA: TGTGCCAGCTCACCACAGGTACAGGGGGTAATGGAGGCTTTCTTT
V: TRBV18
size: -
D: TRBD1
length: 15
J: TRBJ1-1

CDR3: CATYAYGQGSYEQYF
DNA: TGTGCCACCTACGCTTACGGCCAGGGTTCCTACGAGCAGTACTTC
V: TRBV28
size: -
D: -
length: 15
J: TRBJ2-7

CDR3: CASSLNRGLYEQYF
DNA: TGCGCCAGCAGCCTCAACAGGGGCCTCTACGAGCAGTACTTC
V: TRBV4-3
size: -
D: TRBD1
length: 14
J: TRBJ2-7

CDR3: CAISDSVLNTEAFF
DNA: TGTGCCATCAGTGATTCGGTTTTGAACACTGAAGCTTTCTTT
V: TRBV10-3
size: -
D: -
length: 14
J: TRBJ1-1

CDR3: CASRPQGQGKLFF
DNA: TGTGCCAGCAGGCCTCAGGGACAGGGAAAACTGTTTTTT
V: TRBV12-3/TRBV12-4
size: -
D: TRBD1
length: 13
J: TRBJ1-4

CDR3: CASSLAWDYQETQYF
DNA: TGCGCCAGCAGCTTGGCCTGGGACTACCAAGAGACCCAGTACTTC
V: TRBV5-1
size: -
D: -
length: 15
J: TRBJ2-5

CDR3: CASSLSNSPLHF
DNA: TGTGCCAGCAGCTTGTCGAATTCACCCCTCCACTTT
V: TRBV7-2
size: -
D: -
length: 12
J: TRBJ1-6

CDR3: CASRRGPGGTEAFF
DNA: TGTGCCAGCAGACGTGGGCCCGGGGGAACCGAAGCTTTCTTT
V: TRBV27
size: few
D: -
length: 14
J: TRBJ1-1

CDR3: CASSAGTGGGKTEAFF
DNA: TGTGCCAGCAGTGCTGGGACAGGGGGCGGGAAGACAGAAGCTTTCTTT
V: TRBV6-4
size: -
D: TRBD1
length: 16
J: TRBJ1-1

CDR3: CASSRRDSNQPQHF
DNA: TGTGCCAGCAGCCGGAGGGATAGCAATCAGCCCCAGCATTTT
V: TRBV27
size: -
D: -
length: 14
J: TRBJ1-5

CDR3: CASRTTANYGYTF
DNA: TGTGCCAGCAGAACGACAGCTAACTATGGCTACACCTTC
V: TRBV28
size: -
D: -
length: 13
J: TRBJ1-2

CDR3: CASSQGSGAKNIQYF
DNA: TGTGCCAGCAGCCAAGGGAGCGGAGCCAAAAACATTCAGTACTTC
V: TRBV3-1/TRBV3-2
size: -
D: -
length: 15
J: TRBJ2-4

CDR3: CASTLGTAMNTEAFF
DNA: TGTGCCAGTACCTTAGGGACAGCCATGAACACTGAAGCTTTCTTT
V: TRBV19
size: once
D: TRBD1
length: 15
J: TRBJ1-1

CDR3: CAWSVDRGDTEAFF
DNA: TGTGCCTGGAGTGTAGACAGGGGGGACACTGAAGCTTTCTTT
V: TRBV30
size: -
D: TRBD1
length: 14
J: TRBJ1-1

CDR3: CSVAAPPGWGDTEAFF
DNA: TGCAGCGTAGCCGCCCCGCCAGGCTGGGGGGACACTGAAGCTTTCTTT
V: TRBV29-1
size: -
D: -
length: 16
J: TRBJ1-1

CDR3: CASSSLGQGWLSDEQFF
DNA: TGTGCCAGCAGCTCACTCGGGCAGGGTTGGCTATCGGATGAGCAGTTCTTC
V: TRBV7-2
size: -
D: -
length: 17
J: TRBJ2-1

CDR3: CASSKAGAPSYNEQFF
DNA: TGTGCCAGCAGTAAAGCGGGGGCCCCGTCCTACAATGAGCAGTTCTTC
V: TRBV6-2/TRBV6-3
size: -
D: TRBD2
length: 16
J: TRBJ2-1

CDR3: CSASRGGQGNQPQHF
DNA: TGCAGTGCTAGTCGCGGGGGACAGGGTAATCAGCCCCAGCATTTT
V: TRBV20-1
size: -
D: TRBD1
length: 15
J: TRBJ1-5

CDR3: CASSLGAGSYEQYF
DNA: TGTGCCAGCAGCTTGGGCGCGGGCTCCTACGAGCAGTACTTC
V: TRBV5-4
size: -
D: -
length: 14
J: TRBJ2-7

CDR3: CASSDRGTEDGYTF
DNA: TGTGCCAGCAGTGACCGGGGGACAGAAGATGGCTACACCTTC
V: TRBV6-2/TRBV6-3
size: -
D: TRBD1
length: 14
J: TRBJ1-2

CDR3: CASSVGLGTDTQYF
DNA: TGTGCCAGCAGCGTAGGGCTGGGCACAGATACGCAGTATTTT
V: TRBV9
size: once
D: -
length: 14
J: TRBJ2-3